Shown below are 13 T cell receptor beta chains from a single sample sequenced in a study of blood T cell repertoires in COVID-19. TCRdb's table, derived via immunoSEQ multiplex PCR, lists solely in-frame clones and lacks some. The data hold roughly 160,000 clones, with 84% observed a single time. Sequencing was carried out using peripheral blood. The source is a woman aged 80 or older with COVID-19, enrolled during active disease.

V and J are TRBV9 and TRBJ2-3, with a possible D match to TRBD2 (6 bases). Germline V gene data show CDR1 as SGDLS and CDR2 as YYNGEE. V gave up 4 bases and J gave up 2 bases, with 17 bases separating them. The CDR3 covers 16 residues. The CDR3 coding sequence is TGTGCCAGCAGCATCACCGGGACTCCGCACACAGATACGCAGTATTTT. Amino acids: CASSITGTPHTDTQYF.

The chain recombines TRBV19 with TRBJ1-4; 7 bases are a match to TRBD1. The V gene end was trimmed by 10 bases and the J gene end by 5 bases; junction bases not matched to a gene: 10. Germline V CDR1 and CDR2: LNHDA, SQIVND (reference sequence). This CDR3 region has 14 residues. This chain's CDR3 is CAIGGRGVNEKLFF. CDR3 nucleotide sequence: TGTGCCATAGGAGGCAGGGGGGTGAATGAAAAACTGTTTTTT.

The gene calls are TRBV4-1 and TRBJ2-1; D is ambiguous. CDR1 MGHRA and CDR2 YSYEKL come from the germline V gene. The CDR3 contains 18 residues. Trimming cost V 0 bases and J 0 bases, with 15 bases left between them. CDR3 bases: TGCGCCAGCAGCCAAGAGCCTTCCACTGCTAGCTCCTACAATGAGCAGTTCTTC. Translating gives CASSQEPSTASSYNEQFF.

CDR3: CASSQIWAPDTQYF. CDR3 DNA: TGTGCCAGCAGCCAAATCTGGGCCCCAGATACGCAGTATTTT. The chain has TRBV3-1 (or the pseudogene TRBV3-2) and TRBJ2-3, with D hard to call. CDR1 is LGHDT and CDR2 is YNNKEL in the germline V gene (reference sequence). The CDR3 has 14 residues. V was clipped by 2 bases and J by 4 bases, with 10 bases between them.

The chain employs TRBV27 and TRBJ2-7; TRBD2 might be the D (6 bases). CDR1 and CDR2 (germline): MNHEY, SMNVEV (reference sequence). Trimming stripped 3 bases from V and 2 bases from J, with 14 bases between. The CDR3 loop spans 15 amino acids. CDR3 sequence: CASSFTGEHPYEQYF. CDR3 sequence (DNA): TGTGCCAGCAGTTTCACGGGAGAACATCCCTACGAGCAGTACTTC.

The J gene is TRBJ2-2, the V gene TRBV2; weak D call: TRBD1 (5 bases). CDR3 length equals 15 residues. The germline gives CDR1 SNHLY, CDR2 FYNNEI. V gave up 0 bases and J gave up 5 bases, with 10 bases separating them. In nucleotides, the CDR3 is TGTGCCAGCAGTGAAGCGGGCAGGGTAACCGGGGAGCTGTTTTTT. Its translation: CASSEAGRVTGELFF.

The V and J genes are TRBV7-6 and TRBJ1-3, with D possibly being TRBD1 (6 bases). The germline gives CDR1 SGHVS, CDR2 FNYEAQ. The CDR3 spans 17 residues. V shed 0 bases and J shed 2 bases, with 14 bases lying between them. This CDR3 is CASSLAGARGAGNTIYF. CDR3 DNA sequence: TGTGCCAGCAGCTTAGCGGGGGCGAGGGGTGCTGGAAACACCATATATTTT.

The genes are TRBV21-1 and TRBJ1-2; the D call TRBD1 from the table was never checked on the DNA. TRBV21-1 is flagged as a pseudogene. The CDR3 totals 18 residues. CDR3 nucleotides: TGTGCCAGCAGCATGAGGGGGTCGGGCAGGGCGGCTAACTATGGCTACACCTTC. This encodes CASSMRGSGRAANYGYTF.

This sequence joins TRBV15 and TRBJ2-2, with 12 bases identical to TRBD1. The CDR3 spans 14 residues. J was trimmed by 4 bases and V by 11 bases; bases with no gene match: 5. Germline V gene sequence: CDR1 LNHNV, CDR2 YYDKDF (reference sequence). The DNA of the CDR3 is TGTGCCGTAGGGACAGGGGGCGGCACCGGGGAGCTGTTTTTT. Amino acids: CAVGTGGGTGELFF.

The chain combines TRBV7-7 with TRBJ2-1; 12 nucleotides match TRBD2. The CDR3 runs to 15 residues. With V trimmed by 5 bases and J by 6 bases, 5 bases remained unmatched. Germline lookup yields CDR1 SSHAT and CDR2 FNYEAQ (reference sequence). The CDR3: CASSPLAGGLNEQFF. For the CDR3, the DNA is TGTGCCAGCAGCCCCCTAGCGGGAGGGCTCAATGAGCAGTTCTTC. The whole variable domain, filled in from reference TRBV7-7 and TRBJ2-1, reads GAGVSQSPRYKVTKRGQDVTLRCDPISSHATLYWYQQALGQGPEFLTYFNYEAQPDKSGLPSDRFSAERPEGSISTLTIQRTEQRDSAMYRCASSPLAGGLNEQFFGPGTRLTVL.

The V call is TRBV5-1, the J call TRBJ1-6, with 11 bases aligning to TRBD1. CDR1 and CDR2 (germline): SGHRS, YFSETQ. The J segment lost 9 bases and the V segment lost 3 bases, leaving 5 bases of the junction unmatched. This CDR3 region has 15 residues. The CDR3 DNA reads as TGCGCCAGCAGCTCCGGACAGGGGGCCTTTTCACCCCTCCACTTT. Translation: CASSSGQGAFSPLHF.

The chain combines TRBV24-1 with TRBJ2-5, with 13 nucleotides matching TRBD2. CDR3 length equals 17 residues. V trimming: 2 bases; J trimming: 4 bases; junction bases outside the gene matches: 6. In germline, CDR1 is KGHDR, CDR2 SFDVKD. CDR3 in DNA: TGTGCCACCAGTGATTCCAGGACTAGCGGGAGCAGAGAGACCCAGTACTTC. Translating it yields CATSDSRTSGSRETQYF.

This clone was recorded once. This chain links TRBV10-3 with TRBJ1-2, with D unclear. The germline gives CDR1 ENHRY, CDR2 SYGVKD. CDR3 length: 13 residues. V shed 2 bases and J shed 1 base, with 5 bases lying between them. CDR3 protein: CAISEPVNYGYTF. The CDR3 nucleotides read TGTGCCATCAGTGAGCCCGTTAACTATGGCTACACCTTC.